This T cell receptor (beta chain) was captured by sequencing in a study of T cell changes during pregnancy in multiple sclerosis (dated by TCRdb to the late 2010s). A note on the overall study: The study examined how the T cell repertoire changed over the course of pregnancy in women with multiple sclerosis.

The library was obtained by the immunoSEQ multiplex PCR assay. TCRdb holds this immuneACCESS table with in-frame rearrangements only. Some clones are missing; in checked studies, unresolved V genes explain under half, and the rest has no known cause. The sample has about 44,000 clones on record, around 96% of them singletons. The ten largest clones capture roughly 1% of the sample. About this clone itself: Its antigen specificity is not known. Per-base quality was not reported, and no clone a single base away is much larger than it.

V is clipped by 8 bases and J by 0 bases, and the sequence between their germline boundaries is 8 bases long. The CDR3 holds 13 amino acids from the cysteine to the phenylalanine. Only the CDR3 DNA is retained, 39 bases long and in frame from the first base. The germline V gene provides CDR1 SNHLY and CDR2 FYNNEI. The sequencing used peripheral blood, collected in the second trimester of pregnancy. This receptor was taken from a female donor with multiple sclerosis, enrolled in a pregnancy study. This sequence uses TRBV2 and TRBJ1-3, with a tentative D gene TRBD1 over 5 matching bases. In nucleotides, the sequence is TGTGCCAGCGCGGACAACTCTGGAAACACCATATATTTT. Its protein reads: CASADNSGNTIYF.